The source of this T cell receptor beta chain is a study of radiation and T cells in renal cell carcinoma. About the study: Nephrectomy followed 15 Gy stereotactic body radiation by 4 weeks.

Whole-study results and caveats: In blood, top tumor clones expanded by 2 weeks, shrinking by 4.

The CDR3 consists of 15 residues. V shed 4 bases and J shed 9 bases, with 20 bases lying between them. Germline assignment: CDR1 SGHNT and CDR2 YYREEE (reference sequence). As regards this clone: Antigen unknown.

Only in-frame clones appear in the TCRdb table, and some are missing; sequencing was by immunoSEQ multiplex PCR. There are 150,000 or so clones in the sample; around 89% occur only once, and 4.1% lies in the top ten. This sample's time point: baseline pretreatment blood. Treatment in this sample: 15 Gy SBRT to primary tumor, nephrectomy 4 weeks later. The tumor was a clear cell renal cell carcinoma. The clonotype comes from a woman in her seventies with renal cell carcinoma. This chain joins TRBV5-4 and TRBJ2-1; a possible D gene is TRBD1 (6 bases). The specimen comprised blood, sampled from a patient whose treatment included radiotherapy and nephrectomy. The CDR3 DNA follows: TGTGCCAGCAGCCCCGCGGCAGGGGAGCAAGGTGAGCAGTTCTTC. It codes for CASSPAAGEQGEQFF.